This T cell receptor beta chain was captured by sequencing in a study of cytomegalovirus exposure and HLA in healthy donors. The PCR made use of 60 Vbeta and 13 Jbeta primers. The protocol was immunoSEQ multiplex PCR, while the TCRdb copy is restricted to in-frame clones and leaves out a portion. The sample holds about 150,000 clones, around 70% seen once. The CDR3 totals 16 residues. Trimming cost V 4 bases and J 7 bases, with 20 bases left between them. The TCR was taken from a man under 40 in good health and CMV-seronegative. Sequencing input: PBMCs. The V call is TRBV23-1, the J call TRBJ1-3; maybe TRBD1 (5 bases). TRBV23-1 is an ORF, and what it does is uncertain. CDR3 DNA sequence: TGCGCCAGCAGTCCAAAGTCTTGTCAGGGAGGTAACACCATATATTTT. Protein product: CASSPKSCQGGNTIYF.